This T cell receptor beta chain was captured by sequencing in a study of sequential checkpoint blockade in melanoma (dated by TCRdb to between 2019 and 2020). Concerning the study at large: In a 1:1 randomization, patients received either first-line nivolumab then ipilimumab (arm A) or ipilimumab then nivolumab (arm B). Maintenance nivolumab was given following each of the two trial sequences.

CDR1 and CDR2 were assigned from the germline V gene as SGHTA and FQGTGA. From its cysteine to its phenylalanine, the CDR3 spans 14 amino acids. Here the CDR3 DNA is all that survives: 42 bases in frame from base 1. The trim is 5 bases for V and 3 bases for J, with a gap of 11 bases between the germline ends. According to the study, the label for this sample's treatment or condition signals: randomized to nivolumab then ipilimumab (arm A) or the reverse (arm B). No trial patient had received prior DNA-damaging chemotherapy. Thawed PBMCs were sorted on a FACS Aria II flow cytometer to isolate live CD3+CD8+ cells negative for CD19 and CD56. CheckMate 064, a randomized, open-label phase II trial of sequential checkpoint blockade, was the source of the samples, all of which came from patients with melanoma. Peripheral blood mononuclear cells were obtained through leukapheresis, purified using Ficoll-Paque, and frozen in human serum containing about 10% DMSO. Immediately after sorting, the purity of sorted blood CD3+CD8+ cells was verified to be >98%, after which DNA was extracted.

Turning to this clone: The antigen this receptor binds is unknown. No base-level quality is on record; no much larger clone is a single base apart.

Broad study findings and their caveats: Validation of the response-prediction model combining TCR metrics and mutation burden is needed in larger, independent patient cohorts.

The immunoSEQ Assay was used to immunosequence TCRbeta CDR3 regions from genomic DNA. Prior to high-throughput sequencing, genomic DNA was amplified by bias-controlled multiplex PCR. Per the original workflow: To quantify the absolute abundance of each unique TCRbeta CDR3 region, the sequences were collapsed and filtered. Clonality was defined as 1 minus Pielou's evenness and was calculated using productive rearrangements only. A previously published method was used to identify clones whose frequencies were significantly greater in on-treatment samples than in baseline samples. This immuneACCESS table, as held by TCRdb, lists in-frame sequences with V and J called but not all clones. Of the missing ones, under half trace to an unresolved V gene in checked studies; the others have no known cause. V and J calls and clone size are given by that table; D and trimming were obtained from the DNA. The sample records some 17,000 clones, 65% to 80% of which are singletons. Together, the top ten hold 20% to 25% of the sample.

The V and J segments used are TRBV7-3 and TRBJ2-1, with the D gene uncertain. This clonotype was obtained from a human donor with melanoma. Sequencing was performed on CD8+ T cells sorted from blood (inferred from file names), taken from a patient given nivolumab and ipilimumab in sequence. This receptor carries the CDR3 CASSPTSGYNEQFF. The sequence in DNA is TGTGCCAGCAGCCCCACGTCGGGCTACAATGAGCAGTTCTTC.